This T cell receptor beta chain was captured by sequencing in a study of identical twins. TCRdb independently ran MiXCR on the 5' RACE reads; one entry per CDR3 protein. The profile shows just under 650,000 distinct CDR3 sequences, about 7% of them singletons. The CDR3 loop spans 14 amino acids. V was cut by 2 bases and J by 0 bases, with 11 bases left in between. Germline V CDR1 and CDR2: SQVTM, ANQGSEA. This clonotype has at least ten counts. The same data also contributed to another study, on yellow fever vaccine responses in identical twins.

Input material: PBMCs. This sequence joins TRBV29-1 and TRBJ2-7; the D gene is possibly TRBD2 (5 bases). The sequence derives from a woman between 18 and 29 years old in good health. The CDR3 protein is CSVESRVGSYEQYF. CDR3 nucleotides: TGCAGCGTTGAATCGAGGGTCGGCTCCTACGAGCAGTACTTC.